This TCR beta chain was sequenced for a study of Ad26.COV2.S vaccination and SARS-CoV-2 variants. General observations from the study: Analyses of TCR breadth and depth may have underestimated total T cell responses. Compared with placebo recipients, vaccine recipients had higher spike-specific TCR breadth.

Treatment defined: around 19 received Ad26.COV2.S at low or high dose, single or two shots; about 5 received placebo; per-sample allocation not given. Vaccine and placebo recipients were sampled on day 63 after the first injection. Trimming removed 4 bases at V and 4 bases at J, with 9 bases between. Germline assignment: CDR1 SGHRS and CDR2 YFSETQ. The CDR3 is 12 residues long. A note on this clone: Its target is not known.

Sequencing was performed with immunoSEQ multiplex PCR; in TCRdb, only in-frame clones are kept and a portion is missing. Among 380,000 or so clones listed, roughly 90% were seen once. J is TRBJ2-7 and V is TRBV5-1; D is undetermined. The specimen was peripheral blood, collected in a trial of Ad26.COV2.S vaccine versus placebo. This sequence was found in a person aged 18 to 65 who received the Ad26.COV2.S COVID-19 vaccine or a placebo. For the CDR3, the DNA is TGCGCCAGCAGCCCCCAGGAGTACGAGCAGTACTTC. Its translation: CASSPQEYEQYF.